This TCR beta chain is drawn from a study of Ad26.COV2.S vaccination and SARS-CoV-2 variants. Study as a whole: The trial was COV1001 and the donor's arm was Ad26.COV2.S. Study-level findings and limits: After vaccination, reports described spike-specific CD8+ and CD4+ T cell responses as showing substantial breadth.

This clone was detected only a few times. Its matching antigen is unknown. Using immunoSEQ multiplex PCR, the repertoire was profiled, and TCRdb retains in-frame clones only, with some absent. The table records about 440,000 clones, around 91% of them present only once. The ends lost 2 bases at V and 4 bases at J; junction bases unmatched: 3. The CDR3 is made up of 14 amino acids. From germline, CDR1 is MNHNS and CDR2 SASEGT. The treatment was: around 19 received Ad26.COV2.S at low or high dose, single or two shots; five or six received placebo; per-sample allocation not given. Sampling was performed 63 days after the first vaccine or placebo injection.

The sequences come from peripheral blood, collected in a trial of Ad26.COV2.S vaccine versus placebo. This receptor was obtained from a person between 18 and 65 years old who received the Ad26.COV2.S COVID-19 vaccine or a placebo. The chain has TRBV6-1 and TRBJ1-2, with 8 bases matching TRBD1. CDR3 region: CASSELQGVYGYTF. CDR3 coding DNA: TGTGCCAGCAGTGAACTACAGGGGGTCTATGGCTACACCTTC.